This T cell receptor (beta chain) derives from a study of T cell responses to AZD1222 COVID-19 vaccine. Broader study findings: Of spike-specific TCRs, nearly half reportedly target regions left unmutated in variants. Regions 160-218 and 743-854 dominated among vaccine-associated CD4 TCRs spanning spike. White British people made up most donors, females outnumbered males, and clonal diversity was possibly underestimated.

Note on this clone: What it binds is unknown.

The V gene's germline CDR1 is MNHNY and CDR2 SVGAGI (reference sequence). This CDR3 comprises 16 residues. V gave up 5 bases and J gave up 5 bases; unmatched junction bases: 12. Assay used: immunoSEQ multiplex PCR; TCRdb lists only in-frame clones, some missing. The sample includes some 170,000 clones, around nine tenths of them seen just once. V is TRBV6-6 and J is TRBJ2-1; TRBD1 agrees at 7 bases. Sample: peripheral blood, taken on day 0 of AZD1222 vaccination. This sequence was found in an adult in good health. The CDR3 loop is CASSRIQGLLDNEQFF. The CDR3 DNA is TGTGCCAGCAGTCGAATACAGGGGCTACTGGACAATGAGCAGTTCTTC.